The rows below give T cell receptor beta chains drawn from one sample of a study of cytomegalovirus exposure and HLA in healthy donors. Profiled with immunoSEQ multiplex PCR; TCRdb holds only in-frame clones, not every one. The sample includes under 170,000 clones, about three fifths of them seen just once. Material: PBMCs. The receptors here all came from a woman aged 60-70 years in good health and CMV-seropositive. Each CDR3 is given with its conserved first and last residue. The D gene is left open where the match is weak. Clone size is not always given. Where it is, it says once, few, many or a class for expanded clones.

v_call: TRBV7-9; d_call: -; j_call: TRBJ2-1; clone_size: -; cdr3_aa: CASSPKGGGEQFF; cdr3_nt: TGTGCCAGCAGCCCGAAAGGAGGAGGTGAGCAGTTCTTC
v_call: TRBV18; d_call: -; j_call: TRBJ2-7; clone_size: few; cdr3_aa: CASSPPPQTTSGAYEQYF; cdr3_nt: TGTGCCAGCTCACCACCTCCTCAGACTACCAGTGGTGCCTACGAGCAGTACTTC
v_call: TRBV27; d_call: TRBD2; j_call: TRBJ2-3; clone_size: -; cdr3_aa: CASSFTLAGVGNTQYF; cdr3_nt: TGTGCCAGCAGTTTCACGTTAGCGGGAGTCGGAAATACGCAGTATTTT
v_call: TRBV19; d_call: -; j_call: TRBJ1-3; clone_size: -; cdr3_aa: CASSTNRVRNTIYF; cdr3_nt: TGTGCCAGTAGTACCAACAGGGTTCGAAACACCATATATTTT
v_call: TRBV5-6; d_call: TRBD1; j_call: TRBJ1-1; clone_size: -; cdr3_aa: CASSARTGVGERAFF; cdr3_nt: TGTGCCAGCAGCGCACGTACAGGGGTTGGCGAGAGAGCTTTCTTT
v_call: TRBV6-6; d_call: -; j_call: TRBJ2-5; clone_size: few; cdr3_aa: CASSSSVSLEQYF; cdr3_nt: TGTGCCAGCAGCAGTTCGGTGAGTTTGGAGCAGTACTTC
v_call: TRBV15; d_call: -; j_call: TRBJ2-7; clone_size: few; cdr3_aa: CATSEGSAVTSYEQYF; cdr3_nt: TGTGCCACCAGCGAGGGATCGGCTGTGACCTCCTACGAGCAGTACTTC
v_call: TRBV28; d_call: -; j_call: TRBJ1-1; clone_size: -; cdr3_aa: CASSFQIMNTEAFF; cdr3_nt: TGTGCCAGCAGTTTTCAGATTATGAACACTGAAGCTTTCTTT
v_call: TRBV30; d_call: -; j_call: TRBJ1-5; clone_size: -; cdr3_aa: CAWTRGLNSNQPQHF; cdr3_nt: TGTGCCTGGACCCGAGGACTGAATAGCAATCAGCCCCAGCATTTT
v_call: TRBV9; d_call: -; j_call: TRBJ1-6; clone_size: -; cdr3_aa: CASSDSSYNSPLHF; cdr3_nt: TGTGCCAGCAGCGACAGCTCCTATAATTCACCCCTCCACTTT
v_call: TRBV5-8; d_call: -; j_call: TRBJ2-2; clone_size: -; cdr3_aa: CASSLVLVYTGELFF; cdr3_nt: TGTGCCAGCAGCTTGGTTCTAGTGTACACCGGGGAGCTGTTTTTT
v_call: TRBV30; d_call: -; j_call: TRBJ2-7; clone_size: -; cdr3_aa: CAWSDSGRGYEQYF; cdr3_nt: TGTGCCTGGAGTGACAGCGGACGGGGTTACGAGCAGTACTTC
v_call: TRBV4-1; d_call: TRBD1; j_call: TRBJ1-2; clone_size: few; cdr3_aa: CASSPRGDSRWGGYTF; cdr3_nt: TGCGCCAGCAGCCCTAGGGGGGACAGTAGGTGGGGAGGCTACACCTTC
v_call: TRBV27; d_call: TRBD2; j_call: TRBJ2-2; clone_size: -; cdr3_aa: CASSKVKLAGDTGELFF; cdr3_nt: TGTGCCAGCAGCAAAGTAAAACTAGCGGGAGACACCGGGGAGCTGTTTTTT
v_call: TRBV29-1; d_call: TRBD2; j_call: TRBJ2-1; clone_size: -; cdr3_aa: CSALGRGNEQFF; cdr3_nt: TGCAGCGCCCTGGGGCGGGGGAATGAGCAGTTCTTC
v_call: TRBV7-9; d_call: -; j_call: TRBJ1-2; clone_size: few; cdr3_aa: CASSLDRSSGQTYGYTF; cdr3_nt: TGTGCCAGCAGCTTAGACCGCTCGTCAGGACAGACCTATGGCTACACCTTC
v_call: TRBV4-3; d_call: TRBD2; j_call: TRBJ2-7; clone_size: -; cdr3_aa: CASSQGTSYSYEQYF; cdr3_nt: TGCGCCAGCAGCCAAGGGACTAGTTACTCCTACGAGCAGTACTTC
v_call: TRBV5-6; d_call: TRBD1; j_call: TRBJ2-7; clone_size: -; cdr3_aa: CASSLFGTGGDRGYEQYF; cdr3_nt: TGTGCCAGCAGCTTGTTTGGGACAGGGGGCGATCGGGGCTACGAGCAGTACTTC
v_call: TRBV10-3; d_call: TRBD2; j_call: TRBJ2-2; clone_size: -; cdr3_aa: CAISSSGRVNTGELFF; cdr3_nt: TGTGCCATCTCCTCTAGCGGGAGGGTGAACACCGGGGAGCTGTTTTTT
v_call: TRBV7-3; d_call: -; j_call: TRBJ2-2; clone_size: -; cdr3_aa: CASSLQPTGSGELFF; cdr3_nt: TGTGCCAGCAGCTTGCAACCTACAGGGTCCGGGGAGCTGTTTTTT
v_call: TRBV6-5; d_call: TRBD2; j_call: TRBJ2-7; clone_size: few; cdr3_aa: CASRLAGDYEQYF; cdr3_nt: TGTGCCAGCAGACTAGCGGGAGACTACGAGCAGTACTTC
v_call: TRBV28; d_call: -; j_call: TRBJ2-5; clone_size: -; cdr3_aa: CASTPGVTVGGETQYF; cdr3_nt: TGTGCCAGCACGCCGGGGGTGACAGTTGGTGGGGAGACCCAGTACTTC
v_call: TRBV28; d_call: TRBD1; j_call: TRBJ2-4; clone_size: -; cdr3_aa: CASSPAGGAENIQYF; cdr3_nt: TGTGCCAGCAGCCCGGCAGGGGGCGCGGAAAACATTCAGTACTTC
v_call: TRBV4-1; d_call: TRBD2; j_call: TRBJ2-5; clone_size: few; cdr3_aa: CASSPGLAEAQETQYF; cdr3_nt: TGCGCCAGCAGCCCAGGACTAGCGGAGGCCCAGGAGACCCAGTACTTC
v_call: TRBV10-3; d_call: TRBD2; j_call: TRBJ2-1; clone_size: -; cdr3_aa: CAIMPKTGNQRTSGSEEQFF; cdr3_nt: TGTGCCATCATGCCCAAAACAGGGAACCAGCGGACTAGCGGGAGCGAAGAGCAGTTCTTC
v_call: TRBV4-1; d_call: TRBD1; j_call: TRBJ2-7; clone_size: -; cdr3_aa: CASGSGQDQPSYF; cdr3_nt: TGCGCCAGCGGGTCTGGACAGGATCAGCCTAGCTACTTC
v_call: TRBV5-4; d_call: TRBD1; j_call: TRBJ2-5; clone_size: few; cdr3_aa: CASSPTGTPQETQYF; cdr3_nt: TGTGCCAGCAGCCCGACAGGGACCCCCCAAGAGACCCAGTACTTC
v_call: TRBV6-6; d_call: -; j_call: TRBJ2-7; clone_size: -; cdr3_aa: CASTSRTAHRYEQYF; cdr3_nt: TGTGCCAGCACCAGCCGGACTGCTCATAGGTACGAGCAGTACTTC
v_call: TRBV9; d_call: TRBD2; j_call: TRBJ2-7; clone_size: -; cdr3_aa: CASSPGTSGDRYEQYF; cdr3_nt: TGTGCCAGCAGCCCGGGGACTAGCGGAGACCGGTACGAGCAGTACTTC
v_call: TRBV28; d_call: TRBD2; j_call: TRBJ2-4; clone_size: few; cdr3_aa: CASSLGGGRGNIQYF; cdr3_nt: TGTGCCAGCAGTTTGGGCGGCGGGAGGGGAAACATTCAGTACTTC
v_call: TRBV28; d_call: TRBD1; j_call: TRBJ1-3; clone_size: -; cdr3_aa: CASLDRGPGNTIYF; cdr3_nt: TGTGCCAGCCTCGACAGGGGACCTGGAAACACCATATATTTT
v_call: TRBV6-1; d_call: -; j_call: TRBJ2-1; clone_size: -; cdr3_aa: CASSDPGERAYNEQFF; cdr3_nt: TGTGCCAGCAGTGATCCGGGGGAACGTGCCTACAATGAGCAGTTCTTC
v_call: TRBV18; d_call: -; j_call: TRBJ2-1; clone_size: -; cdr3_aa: CASSPYRASPNNEQFF; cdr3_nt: TGTGCCAGCTCACCATACCGGGCTAGCCCTAACAATGAGCAGTTCTTC
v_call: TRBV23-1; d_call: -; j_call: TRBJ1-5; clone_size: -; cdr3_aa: CAITRDRENSNQPQHF; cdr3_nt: TGCGCCATCACCCGAGACCGGGAGAATAGCAATCAGCCCCAGCATTTT
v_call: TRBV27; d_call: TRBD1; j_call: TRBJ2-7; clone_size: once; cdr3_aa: CASSSGTGSHEQYF; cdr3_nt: TGTGCCAGCAGTTCCGGGACAGGGTCCCACGAGCAGTACTTC
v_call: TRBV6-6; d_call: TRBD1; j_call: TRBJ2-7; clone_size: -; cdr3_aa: CASSFRDRDPYEQYF; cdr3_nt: TGTGCCAGCAGTTTTAGGGACAGGGATCCCTACGAGCAGTACTTC
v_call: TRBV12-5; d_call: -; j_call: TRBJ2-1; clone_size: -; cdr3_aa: CASALVGSSYNEQFF; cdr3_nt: TGTGCTAGTGCCCTTGTAGGGAGCTCCTACAATGAGCAGTTCTTC
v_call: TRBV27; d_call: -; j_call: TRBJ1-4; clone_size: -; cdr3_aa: CASSWRGATNEKLFF; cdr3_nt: TGTGCCAGCAGTTGGAGGGGAGCCACTAATGAAAAACTGTTTTTT
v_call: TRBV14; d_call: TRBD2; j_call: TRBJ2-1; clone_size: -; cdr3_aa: CASSQARLAGTGLRFF; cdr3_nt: TGTGCCAGCAGCCAAGCCCGACTAGCGGGTACAGGTTTAAGATTCTTC
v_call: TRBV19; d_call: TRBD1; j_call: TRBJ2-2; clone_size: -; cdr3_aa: CASSRQGDTGELFF; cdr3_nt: TGTGCCAGTAGTAGACAGGGGGACACCGGGGAGCTGTTTTTT
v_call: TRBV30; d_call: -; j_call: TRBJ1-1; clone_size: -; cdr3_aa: CAWSPISNTEAFF; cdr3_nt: TGTGCCTGGAGTCCTATCTCGAACACTGAAGCTTTCTTT
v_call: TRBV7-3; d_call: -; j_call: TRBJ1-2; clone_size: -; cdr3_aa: CASSFAGASGYTF; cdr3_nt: TGTGCCAGCAGCTTCGCAGGGGCGAGTGGCTACACCTTC
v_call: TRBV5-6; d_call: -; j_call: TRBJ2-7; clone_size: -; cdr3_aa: CASSPGMYEQYF; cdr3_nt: TGTGCCAGCAGCCCGGGGATGTACGAGCAGTACTTC
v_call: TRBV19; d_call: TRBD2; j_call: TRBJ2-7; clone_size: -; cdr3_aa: CASSRSLASSYEQYF; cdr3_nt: TGTGCCAGTAGTAGATCACTAGCGTCCTCCTACGAGCAGTACTTC
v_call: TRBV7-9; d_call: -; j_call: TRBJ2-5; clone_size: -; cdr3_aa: CASSTPWWGQGGETQYF; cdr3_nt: TGTGCCAGCAGCACCCCGTGGTGGGGACAAGGTGGGGAGACCCAGTACTTC
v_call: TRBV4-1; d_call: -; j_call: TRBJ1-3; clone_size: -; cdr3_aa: CASSPTTGPGNTIYF; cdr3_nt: TGCGCCAGCAGCCCAACAACAGGCCCTGGAAACACCATATATTTT
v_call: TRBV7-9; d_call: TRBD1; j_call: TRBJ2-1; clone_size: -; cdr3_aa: CASSSGTGDYNEQFF; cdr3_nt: TGTGCCAGCAGCTCCGGGACAGGGGATTACAATGAGCAGTTCTTC
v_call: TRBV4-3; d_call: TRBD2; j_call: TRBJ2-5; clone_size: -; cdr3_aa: CASSQKIPTSGSGETQYF; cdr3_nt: TGCGCCAGCAGCCAAAAAATCCCGACTAGCGGGAGCGGAGAGACCCAGTACTTC
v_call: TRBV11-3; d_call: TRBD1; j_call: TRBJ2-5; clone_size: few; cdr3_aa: CASTPYIRQGRETQYF; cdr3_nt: TGTGCCAGCACCCCTTACATTCGACAGGGAAGGGAGACCCAGTACTTC
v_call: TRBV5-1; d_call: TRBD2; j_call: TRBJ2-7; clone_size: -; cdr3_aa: CASSWGLAGGEQYF; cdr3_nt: TGCGCCAGCAGCTGGGGACTAGCGGGAGGTGAGCAGTACTTC
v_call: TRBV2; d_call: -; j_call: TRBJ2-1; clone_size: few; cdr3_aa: CAITNLAETTYNEQFF; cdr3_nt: TGTGCCATTACCAACCTAGCCGAGACAACCTACAATGAGCAGTTCTTC
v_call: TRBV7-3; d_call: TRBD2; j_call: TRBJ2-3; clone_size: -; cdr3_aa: CASSLHSGSTDTQYF; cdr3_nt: TGTGCCAGCAGCTTACATAGCGGGAGCACAGATACGCAGTATTTT
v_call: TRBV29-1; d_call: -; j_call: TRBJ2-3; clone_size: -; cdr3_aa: CSVDGLSSDTQYF; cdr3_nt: TGCAGCGTTGACGGACTATCCTCAGATACGCAGTATTTT
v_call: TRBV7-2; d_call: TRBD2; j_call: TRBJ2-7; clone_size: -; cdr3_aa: CASSSLAEPYEQYF; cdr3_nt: TGTGCCAGCAGCTCACTAGCGGAGCCCTACGAGCAGTACTTC
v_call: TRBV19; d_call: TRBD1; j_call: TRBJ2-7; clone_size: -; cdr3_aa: CASSMTGIAYEQYF; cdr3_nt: TGTGCCAGTAGCATGACAGGGATCGCCTACGAGCAGTACTTC
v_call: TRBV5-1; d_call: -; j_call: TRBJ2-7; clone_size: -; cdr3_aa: CASSLTGTSSYEQYF; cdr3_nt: TGCGCCAGCAGCCTAACCGGGACTTCCTCCTACGAGCAGTACTTC
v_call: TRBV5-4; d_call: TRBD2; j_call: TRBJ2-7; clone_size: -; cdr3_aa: CASSLGGVAGAYEQYF; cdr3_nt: TGTGCCAGCAGCTTGGGGGGGGTAGCGGGCGCCTACGAGCAGTACTTC
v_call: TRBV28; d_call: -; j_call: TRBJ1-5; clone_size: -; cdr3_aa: CASSLVRGFSNQPQHF; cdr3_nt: TGTGCCAGCAGTTTAGTCCGGGGGTTTAGCAATCAGCCCCAGCATTTT
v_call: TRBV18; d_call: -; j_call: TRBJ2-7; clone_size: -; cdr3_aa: CASSPPAGGTYEQYF; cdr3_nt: TGTGCCAGCTCACCACCAGCCGGCGGGACCTACGAGCAGTACTTC